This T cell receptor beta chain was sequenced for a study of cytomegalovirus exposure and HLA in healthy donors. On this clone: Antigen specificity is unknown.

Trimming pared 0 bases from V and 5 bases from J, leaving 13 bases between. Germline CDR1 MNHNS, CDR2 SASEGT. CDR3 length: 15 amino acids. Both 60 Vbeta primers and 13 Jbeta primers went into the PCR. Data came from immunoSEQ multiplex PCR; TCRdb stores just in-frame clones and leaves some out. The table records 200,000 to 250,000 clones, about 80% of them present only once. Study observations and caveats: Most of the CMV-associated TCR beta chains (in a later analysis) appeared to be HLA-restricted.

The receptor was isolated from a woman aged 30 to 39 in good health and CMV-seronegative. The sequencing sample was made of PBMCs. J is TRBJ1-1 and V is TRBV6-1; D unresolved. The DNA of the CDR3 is TGTGCCAGCAGTGAAGCCGGGTGGGGAGGTACTGAAGCTTTCTTT. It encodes CASSEAGWGGTEAFF.